The 25 T cell receptor beta chains below all came from one sample that was sequenced in a study of blood T cell repertoires in COVID-19. Assay used: immunoSEQ multiplex PCR; TCRdb lists only in-frame clones, some missing. The sample includes more than 80,000 clones, 84% of them seen just once. The sample comprised peripheral blood. The origin of the receptors is a woman aged 55-70 years with acute or convalescent COVID-19.

Only a few counts were recorded for this clone. The chain combines TRBV5-1 with TRBJ2-1; TRBD2 is a possible D gene (7 bases). The CDR3 consists of 17 residues. Germline assignment: CDR1 SGHRS and CDR2 YFSETQ. The V end was cut by 0 bases, the J end by 0 bases, with 13 bases between. In DNA, the CDR3 is TGCGCCAGCAGCTTGGCCTCCGGGGGGCTCTCCTACAATGAGCAGTTCTTC. Translated: CASSLASGGLSYNEQFF.

This chain connects TRBV7-2 to TRBJ1-5; D is unresolved. The CDR3 sequence is 13 residues long. Germline CDR1 SGHTA, CDR2 FQGNSA. V shed 2 bases and J shed 5 bases, with 7 bases lying between them. The CDR3 spells CASSLNSYQPQHF. Here the CDR3 DNA reads TGTGCCAGCAGCTTAAACAGTTATCAGCCCCAGCATTTT.

V and J are TRBV25-1 and TRBJ1-6; 8 bases match TRBD1. Germline loops: CDR1 MGHDK, CDR2 SYGVNS. This CDR3 region has 16 residues. Losses at the gene ends were 4 bases for V and 10 bases for J; bases not matched to a gene: 12. The CDR3 DNA is TGTGCCAGCAGTGGTTACGGACAGGGAGGGAGCTCACCCCTCCACTTT. Amino acids: CASSGYGQGGSSPLHF.

This clone was seen a handful of times. V is TRBV30 and J is TRBJ1-2; D gene ambiguous. Germline V gene sequence: CDR1 GTSNPN, CDR2 SVGIG (reference sequence). The germline V and J ends were trimmed by 1 base and 8 bases, with 14 bases remaining between them. This CDR3 is built from 13 residues. The CDR3 region has the DNA TGTGCCTGGAGTGCCCTCTTTGCCCGGGGCTACACCTTC. It translates to CAWSALFARGYTF.

This clone has at least ten counts. V and J are TRBV7-9 and TRBJ1-1; 9 nucleotides match TRBD1. Germline V lookup: CDR1 SEHNR, CDR2 FQNEAQ (reference sequence). The CDR3 runs to 15 residues. V gave up 6 bases and J gave up 1 base; unmatched junction bases: 6. DNA of the CDR3: TGTGCCAGCAGTTTCACAGGGGGCGCGAACACTGAAGCTTTCTTT. Protein sequence: CASSFTGGANTEAFF.

In this sample, this clone turned up a few times. The chain joins TRBV5-1 to TRBJ1-2; 10 bases are a match to TRBD1. V gave up 2 bases and J gave up 6 bases; unmatched junction bases: 4. The CDR3 runs to 14 residues. The germline gives CDR1 SGHRS, CDR2 YFSETQ. CDR3 in amino acids: CASSFDGTGDGYTF. The CDR3 bases are TGCGCCAGCAGCTTTGATGGGACAGGGGATGGCTACACCTTC. The full variable domain, with the rest looked up from reference TRBV5-1 and TRBJ1-2, is KAGVTQTPRYLIKTRGQQVTLSCSPISGHRSVSWYQQTPGQGLQFLFEYFSETQRNKGNFPGRFSGRQFSNSRSEMNVSTLELGDSALYLCASSFDGTGDGYTFGSGTRLTVV.

This clone was observed a few times. This chain connects TRBV7-9 to TRBJ2-7; no clear D gene. Germline lookup yields CDR1 SEHNR and CDR2 FQNEAQ (reference sequence). The V end lost 5 bases, the J end lost 5 bases, and 16 bases lay between the germline ends. This CDR3 is 14 amino acids long. CDR3 nucleotides: TGTGCCAGCAGCCCCTATGTTTACGTCGACGAGCAGTACTTC. Its translation: CASSPYVYVDEQYF.

V and J are TRBV5-1 and TRBJ1-3, with unresolved D. CDR3 length equals 16 residues. Germline V CDR1 and CDR2: SGHRS, YFSETQ. V was clipped by 0 bases and J by 0 bases, with 10 bases between them. CDR3 DNA: TGCGCCAGCAGCTTGGCGGCACAGCACTCTGGAAACACCATATATTTT. Amino acid sequence: CASSLAAQHSGNTIYF.

The chain carries TRBV24-1 and TRBJ2-2; the D gene is possibly TRBD2 (5 bases). The CDR3 runs 16 residues. CDR1 and CDR2 (germline): KGHDR, SFDVKD. Trimming took 2 bases from V and 5 from J, leaving 14 bases between them. The CDR3 region is CATSDSSNSGTGELFF. The CDR3 coding sequence is TGTGCCACCAGTGATTCATCCAATTCGGGGACCGGGGAGCTGTTTTTT.

The chain combines TRBV7-2 with TRBJ2-2; TRBD2 matches at 7 bases. With 1 base clipped from V and 6 bases from J, the junction kept 2 bases outside the gene matches. CDR3 length: 14 residues. The germline V gene encodes CDR1 SGHTA and CDR2 FQGNSA. DNA for the CDR3: TGTGCCAGCAGCTTAGGGACTAGTGCCGGGGAGCTGTTTTTT. Its protein is CASSLGTSAGELFF.

This clone appeared a few times. This chain connects TRBV3-1 (or the pseudogene TRBV3-2) to TRBJ2-5, with a possible D match to TRBD2 (6 bases). The germline V gene has CDR1 LGHDT and CDR2 YNNKEL (reference sequence). The CDR3 consists of 15 residues. The ends were cut back, 0 bases at V and 1 base at J, with 9 bases in the middle. CDR3 protein: CASSQEGGAQETQYF. The CDR3 DNA is TGTGCCAGCAGCCAAGAAGGCGGGGCCCAAGAGACCCAGTACTTC.

This chain connects TRBV25-1 to TRBJ2-5, with D possibly matching TRBD2 (5 bases). The germline V and J ends were trimmed by 6 bases and 2 bases, with 10 bases remaining between them. There are 13 residues in the CDR3. Germline V gene sequence: CDR1 MGHDK, CDR2 SYGVNS. The CDR3 DNA sequence: TGTGCCAGCAGGCGGACTGGACAAGAGACCCAGTACTTC. It encodes CASRRTGQETQYF.

The chain recombines TRBV28 with TRBJ2-7, with TRBD2 as a possible D gene (6 bases). V lost 2 bases and J 4 bases, leaving 15 bases between the germline ends. From germline, CDR1 is MDHEN and CDR2 SYDVKM. The CDR3 length is 15 residues. CDR3 DNA: TGTGCCAGCAGTTTAAGCCTAGCGACCGCTTACGAGCAGTACTTC. It encodes CASSLSLATAYEQYF.

CDR3 in DNA: TGTGCCAGCAGCTTAGGAGACACAGGGGGCGAGACCCAGTACTTC. Encoded protein: CASSLGDTGGETQYF. The J gene is TRBJ2-5, the V gene TRBV7-6; 9 bases agree with TRBD1. Germline CDR1 is SGHVS and CDR2 is FNYEAQ. The CDR3 sequence is 15 residues long. V lost 1 base to trimming and J lost 5 bases; unmatched junction nucleotides: 5. The full variable domain, its missing parts supplied by reference TRBV7-6 and TRBJ2-5, is GAGVSQSPRYKVTKRGQDVALRCDPISGHVSLYWYRQALGQGPEFLTYFNYEAQQDKSGLPNDRFSAERPEGSISTLTIQRTEQRDSAMYRCASSLGDTGGETQYFGPGTRLLVL.

The table lists this clone with a count of one. J is TRBJ2-1 and V is TRBV19; 7 bases agree with TRBD2. Germline V gene sequence: CDR1 LNHDA, CDR2 SQIVND (reference sequence). This CDR3 has 15 residues. The J segment lost 3 bases and the V segment lost 4 bases, leaving 6 bases of the junction unmatched. This chain's CDR3 is CASSRGGGNYNEQFF. CDR3 nucleotides: TGTGCCAGTAGTAGGGGGGGAGGGAACTACAATGAGCAGTTCTTC.

About this clone itself: The sample holds other DNA sequences that translate to the same CDR3. V and J are TRBV5-1 and TRBJ2-7; 9 nucleotides align to TRBD2. The length of the CDR3 is 14 residues. Germline V gene sequence: CDR1 SGHRS, CDR2 YFSETQ. The V and J ends lost 3 bases and 3 bases, in that order; junction bases with no gene match: 4. CDR3 coding DNA: TGCGCCAGCAGCTCCCTAGCGGGAAGCTACGAGCAGTACTTC. It translates to CASSSLAGSYEQYF.

The sample holds a few counts of this clone. The chain couples TRBV6-1 to TRBJ1-6; 7 nucleotides align to TRBD1. CDR1 and CDR2 from the germline V gene are MNHNS and SASEGT. The CDR3 consists of 15 residues. V lost 2 bases to trimming and J lost 7 bases; unmatched junction nucleotides: 5. Here the CDR3 DNA reads TGTGCCAGCAGTGAAAACAGGGGTGGGAATTCACCCCTCCACTTT. It encodes CASSENRGGNSPLHF.

For the CDR3, the DNA is TGTGCCAGCAGTTTACGCAGGGTTCACACTGAAGCTTTCTTT. Translated, it gives CASSLRRVHTEAFF. This chain joins TRBV28 and TRBJ1-1, with a possible D match to TRBD1 (5 bases). Germline loops: CDR1 MDHEN, CDR2 SYDVKM. The CDR3 has 14 amino acids. V was clipped by 2 bases and J by 3 bases, with 10 bases between them. Drawing the rest from reference TRBV28 and TRBJ1-1, the complete variable domain is DVKVTQSSRYLVKRTGEKVFLECVQDMDHENMFWYRQDPGLGLRLIYFSYDVKMKEKGDIPEGYSVSREKKERFSLILESASTNQTSMYLCASSLRRVHTEAFFGQGTRLTVV.

This clone came up a few times. Other DNA sequences from this sample encode an identical CDR3 as well. The J gene is TRBJ1-2, the V gene TRBV9, with 9 bases aligning to TRBD1. The CDR3 contains 15 residues. The germline CDR1 and CDR2 sequences are SGDLS and YYNGEE. The trim removed 3 bases at V and 0 bases at J, leaving 3 bases unmatched. CDR3 bases: TGTGCCAGCAGCGCAAGGACAGGGGCTAACTATGGCTACACCTTC. This gives the protein CASSARTGANYGYTF.

This clone turned up a few times. This chain uses TRBV3-1 (or the pseudogene TRBV3-2) with TRBJ1-2; possible D gene TRBD1, 5 bases. This CDR3 spans 16 amino acids. CDR1 is LGHDT and CDR2 is YNNKEL in the germline V gene (reference sequence). Trimming removed 5 bases at V and 3 bases at J, with 19 bases between. The CDR3: CASSFLATGVHYGYTF. Here the CDR3 DNA reads TGTGCCAGCAGCTTCCTAGCTACGGGGGTACACTATGGCTACACCTTC.

This chain connects TRBV6-5 to TRBJ2-1; 7 nucleotides match TRBD2. The ends lost 7 bases at V and 5 bases at J; junction bases unmatched: 8. The CDR3 extends over 14 amino acids. Germline assignment: CDR1 MNHEY and CDR2 SVGAGI. The CDR3 DNA reads as TGTGCCAGCACTTCGGGAGGCCTAAACAATGAGCAGTTCTTC. Its translation is CASTSGGLNNEQFF.

The CDR3 here is CASSWGGGPETQYF. For the CDR3, the DNA is TGTGCCAGCAGCTGGGGTGGGGGCCCCGAGACCCAGTACTTC. The rearrangement joins TRBV7-2 to TRBJ2-5; TRBD1 is a possible D gene (6 bases). Trimming left V 4 bases short and J 5 bases short, with 14 bases between. Germline V gives CDR1 SGHTA, CDR2 FQGNSA. The CDR3 has 14 amino acids.

This clone is a singleton in its sample. The chain uses TRBV28 and TRBJ2-5; D is ambiguous. The CDR3 has 13 residues. V lost 2 bases to trimming and J lost 4 bases, with 8 bases between them. Germline CDR1 is MDHEN and CDR2 is SYDVKM. The CDR3 sequence: CASSLQRTETQYF. The CDR3 DNA is TGTGCCAGCAGTTTACAGCGCACAGAGACCCAGTACTTC.

In regard to this clone: Other DNA sequences in this sample translate to the same CDR3. The chain recombines TRBV2 with TRBJ2-5, with D unresolved. Germline CDR1 is SNHLY and CDR2 is FYNNEI. The CDR3 covers 11 residues. V shed 6 bases and J shed 2 bases, with 4 bases lying between them. The CDR3 sequence: CASSLQETQYF. For the CDR3, the DNA is TGTGCCAGCAGCTTACAAGAGACCCAGTACTTC.

The table lists this clone with a few counts. This rearrangement joins TRBV28 to TRBJ1-5; D unresolved. The CDR3 is 14 residues long. The V gene lost 2 bases and the J gene lost 8 bases, with 13 bases spanning the gap. Germline CDR1 and CDR2: MDHEN and SYDVKM. CDR3 protein: CASSLAPRAKPQHF. The CDR3 bases are TGTGCCAGCAGTTTAGCCCCCAGAGCGAAGCCCCAGCATTTT.